This T cell receptor beta chain was obtained from a study of OX40 agonist ivuxolimab in advanced cancers. Across the study: Cohort: 75% to 90% men, mean age 60, aged roughly 23 to 79. Treatment received earlier with anti-PD-1, anti-PD-L1 or anti-CTLA-4 agents was allowed, and over 35% had some.

Profiling relied on immunoSEQ multiplex PCR, and the TCRdb table lists in-frame clones only, not all of them. The sample holds about 77,000 clones, around 86% seen once. The CDR3 totals 13 residues. Germline V CDR1 and CDR2: SGHTA, FQGNSA. Trimming removed 5 bases at V and 6 bases at J, with 12 bases between. The rearrangement uses TRBV7-2 and TRBJ2-3; a weak D match, TRBD1 (5 bases). The input for sequencing was CD4+ or CD8+ T cells sorted from blood, taken in a trial of the OX40 agonist ivuxolimab. This TCR came from an adult with an advanced solid tumor such as melanoma, head and neck, liver or kidney cancer. The CDR3 DNA sequence: TGTGCCAGCAGCCCCAGGGTTTTCGATACGCAGTATTTT. It codes for CASSPRVFDTQYF.